Included here is one T cell receptor beta chain sequence, with context. Its target is not known. Produced via immunoSEQ multiplex PCR; TCRdb's table is partial and in-frame only. This table holds 70,000 or so clones, more than 70% found once. The V end lost 10 bases, the J end lost 0 bases, and 21 bases lay between the germline ends. The CDR3 has 17 amino acids. Germline V gene sequence: CDR1 MNHNY, CDR2 SVGAGI (reference sequence). This sample was included in a study of T cell responses to AZD1222 COVID-19 vaccine. Whole-study findings and limits: Donors were mostly white British, more females; clonal diversity possibly underestimated. Close to half of all spike-specific TCRs reportedly target regions of the variants that are unmutated. Repertoires in all cases were sampled only once the peak T cell response had passed.

The sequencing used peripheral blood, collected on day 0 of AZD1222 vaccination. The chain uses TRBV6-6 and TRBJ2-2; D possibly corresponds to TRBD2 (6 bases). This TCR was recovered from an adult in good health. CDR3 in DNA: TGTGCCACCCGTCGGGGAGTGCGGGGACCGAACACCGGGGAGCTGTTTTTT. Amino acids: CATRRGVRGPNTGELFF.